Sequencing of this TCR beta chain was carried out in a study of a mutant IDH1 vaccine in newly diagnosed glioma (TCRdb year 2021). The study in broad terms: Patients received eight vaccinations in weeks 1, 3, 5, 7, 11, 15, 19 and 23, corresponding to visits V03 through V10. In the chemotherapy-containing groups, vaccination started alongside temozolomide cycles, whereas in patients who had radiotherapy alone it started 4-6 weeks after radiotherapy. The roughly 30 treated patients were approximately 62% male and about 38% female, with a mean age of about 38 years. Prior to enrollment, patients had been given standard therapy consisting of radiotherapy alone, temozolomide alone, or radiochemotherapy with temozolomide, with the combination given to most patients. Six visits were used for peripheral blood collection: V03 (baseline), V05, V07, V10, V12 and V13. For exploratory analyses, longitudinal TCRB deep sequencing was carried out in more than 20 treated patients wherever samples were available. The research as a whole found: PBMC samples for TCRB deep sequencing were selected based on availability. The authors noted that analyses of patient blood samples could not be reproduced because of sample limitations. Immune responses induced by the vaccine were seen in approximately 93% of patients across multiple MHC alleles. Pseudoprogression seemed to be unrelated to changes in the top peripheral T cell clonotypes found by TCRB sequencing.

About this clone: This clone's antigen is unknown. No base-level quality is on record; no much larger clone is a single base apart.

Library prep was done by the immunoSEQ multiplex PCR assay. Rearranged TCR beta chain sequences were amplified using the hsTCRB Kit according to the manufacturer's protocol. An Illumina MiSeq was used to sequence the TCRB libraries. From the authors' description of their analysis: The proprietary platform of the kit vendor was used for demultiplexing, trimming and gene mapping. TCRdb stores this immuneACCESS table with in-frame sequences only. Part of the clones is absent; in the studies checked, under half of the shortfall reflects unresolved V genes, and no reason is known for the rest. From that table come the V and J calls and clone size; the DNA was used to work out D and trimming. Across this sample there are 41,000 or so clones, with around 76% seen only once. The ten largest clonotypes hold around 6.5% of the sample. The meaning of the sample's time point label: week 23, last vaccination. Each vaccine dose was 300 ug of a 20-mer mutant IDH1 peptide in Montanide, given subcutaneously with topical imiquimod. Newly diagnosed WHO grade 3 or 4 IDH1-mutant astrocytomas showing loss of nuclear ATRX were present in the donors. The samples were drawn from NOA16, a multicentre, single-arm, open-label phase I trial in Germany that tested a mutant IDH1 peptide vaccine in humans for the first time. The DNeasy Blood and Tissue Kit was used to extract genomic DNA from EDTA blood for TCRB sequencing.

The CDR3 has 13 amino acids, counting the end cysteine and phenylalanine. The entry retains the CDR3 DNA only, 39 bases that are in frame from base 1. The V and J ends are trimmed by 5 bases and 4 bases, leaving 11 bases between them. As encoded in the germline V gene (reference sequence), CDR1 is MNHEY while CDR2 is SMNVEV. Sequencing was performed on PBMCs, taken from a glioma patient whose treatment included an IDH1 peptide vaccine. This receptor was taken from a woman in her thirties or forties with glioma. Some clones in this sample may be carry-over from other donors' samples. Here the chain combines TRBV27 and TRBJ1-2, and the D gene may be TRBD1, 5 bases matching. CDR3 protein: CASSMTASYGYTF. In nucleotides, the sequence is TGTGCCAGCAGTATGACAGCGTCCTATGGCTACACCTTC.